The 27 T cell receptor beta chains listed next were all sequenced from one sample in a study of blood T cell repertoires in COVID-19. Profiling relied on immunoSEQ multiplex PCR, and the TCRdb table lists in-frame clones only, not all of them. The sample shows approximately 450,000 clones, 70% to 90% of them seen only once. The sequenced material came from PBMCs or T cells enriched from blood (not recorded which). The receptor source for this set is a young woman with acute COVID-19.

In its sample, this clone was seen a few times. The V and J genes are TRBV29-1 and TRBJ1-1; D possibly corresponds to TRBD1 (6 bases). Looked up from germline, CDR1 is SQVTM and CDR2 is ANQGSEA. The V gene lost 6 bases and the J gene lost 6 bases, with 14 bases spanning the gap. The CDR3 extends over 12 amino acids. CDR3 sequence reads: CSVARTESEAFF. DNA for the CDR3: TGCAGCGTCGCAAGGACAGAATCTGAAGCTTTCTTT.

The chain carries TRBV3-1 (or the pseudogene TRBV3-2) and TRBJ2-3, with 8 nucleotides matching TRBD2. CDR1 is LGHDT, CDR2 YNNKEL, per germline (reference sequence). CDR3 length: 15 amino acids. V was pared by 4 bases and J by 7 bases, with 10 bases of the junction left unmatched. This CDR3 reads CASSLHFRGGYTQYF. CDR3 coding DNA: TGTGCCAGCAGCCTGCATTTCCGGGGGGGATATACGCAGTATTTT.

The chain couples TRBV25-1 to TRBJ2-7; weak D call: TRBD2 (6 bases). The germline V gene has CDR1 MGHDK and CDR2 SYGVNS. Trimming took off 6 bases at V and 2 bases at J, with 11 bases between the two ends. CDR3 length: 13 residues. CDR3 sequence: CASREGSAYEQYF. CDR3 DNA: TGTGCCAGCAGGGAGGGTAGCGCCTACGAGCAGTACTTC.

For the CDR3, the DNA is TGTGCCAGCAGACAGGGGGGAAGCTCCTACAATGAGCAGTTCTTC. It specifies CASRQGGSSYNEQFF. The chain is built from TRBV7-2 and TRBJ2-1, with 8 bases aligning to TRBD1. Germline V gene data show CDR1 as SGHTA and CDR2 as FQGNSA. V gave up 6 bases and J gave up 0 bases; unmatched junction bases: 4. CDR3 size: 15 residues.

The DNA for the CDR3 is TGTGCCAGCAGTGAAGAAGTGTGGCACTATAGCAATCAGCCCCAGCATTTT. Residues: CASSEEVWHYSNQPQHF. The rearrangement links TRBV6-1 to TRBJ1-5; unclear D gene. CDR1 is MNHNS, CDR2 SASEGT, per germline. The CDR3 sequence is 17 residues long. V was clipped by 1 base and J by 0 bases, with 13 bases between them.

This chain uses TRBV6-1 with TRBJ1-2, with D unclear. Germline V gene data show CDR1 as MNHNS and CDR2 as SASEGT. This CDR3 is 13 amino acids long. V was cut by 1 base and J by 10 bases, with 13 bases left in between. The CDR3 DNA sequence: TGTGCCAGCAGTGAAGGAACAGCCTTCTACTACACCTTC. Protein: CASSEGTAFYYTF.

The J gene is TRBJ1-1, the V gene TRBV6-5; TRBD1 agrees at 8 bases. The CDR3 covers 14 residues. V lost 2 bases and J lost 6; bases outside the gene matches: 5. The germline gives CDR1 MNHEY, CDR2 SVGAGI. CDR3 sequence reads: CASSYLDRGAEAFF. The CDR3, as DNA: TGTGCCAGCAGTTACCTAGACAGGGGCGCTGAAGCTTTCTTT.

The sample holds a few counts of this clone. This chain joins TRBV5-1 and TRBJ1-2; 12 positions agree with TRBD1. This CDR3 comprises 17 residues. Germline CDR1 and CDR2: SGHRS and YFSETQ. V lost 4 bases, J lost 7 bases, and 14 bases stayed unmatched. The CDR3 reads CASSPEFPGTGGFGYTF. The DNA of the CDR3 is TGCGCCAGCAGCCCGGAATTCCCCGGGACAGGGGGCTTTGGCTACACCTTC.

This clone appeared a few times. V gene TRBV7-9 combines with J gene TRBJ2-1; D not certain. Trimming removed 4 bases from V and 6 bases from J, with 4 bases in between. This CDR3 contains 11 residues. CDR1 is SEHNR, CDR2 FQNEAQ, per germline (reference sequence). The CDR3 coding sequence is TGTGCCAGCAGCTACATCAATGAGCAGTTCTTC. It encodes CASSYINEQFF.

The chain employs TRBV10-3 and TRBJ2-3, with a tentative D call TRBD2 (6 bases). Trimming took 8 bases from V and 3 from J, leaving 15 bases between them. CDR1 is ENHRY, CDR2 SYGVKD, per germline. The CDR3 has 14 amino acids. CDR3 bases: TGTGCCATCTCTGGCGGGGACTTTACAGATACGCAGTATTTT. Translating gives CAISGGDFTDTQYF.

The CDR3, as DNA: TGTGCCAGCAGCTTGGGGCAGGGGGTGGTTAATCAGCCCCAGCATTTT. Its protein product is CASSLGQGVVNQPQHF. The genes are TRBV7-9 and TRBJ1-5, with 7 positions matching TRBD1. Per the germline V gene, CDR1 is SEHNR and CDR2 is FQNEAQ (reference sequence). V trimming: 3 bases; J trimming: 4 bases; junction bases outside the gene matches: 9. The CDR3 has 16 amino acids. Drawing the rest from reference TRBV7-9 and TRBJ1-5, the complete variable domain is DTGVSQNPRHKITKRGQNVTFRCDPISEHNRLYWYRQTLGQGPEFLTYFQNEAQLEKSRLLSDRFSAERPKGSFSTLEIQRTEQGDSAMYLCASSLGQGVVNQPQHFGDGTRLSIL.

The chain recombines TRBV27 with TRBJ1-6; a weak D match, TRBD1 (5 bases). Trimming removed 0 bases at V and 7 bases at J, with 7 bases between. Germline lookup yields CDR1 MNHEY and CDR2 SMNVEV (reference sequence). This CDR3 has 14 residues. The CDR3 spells CASSLSNRNSPLHF. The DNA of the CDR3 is TGTGCCAGCAGTTTATCAAACAGGAATTCACCCCTCCACTTT.

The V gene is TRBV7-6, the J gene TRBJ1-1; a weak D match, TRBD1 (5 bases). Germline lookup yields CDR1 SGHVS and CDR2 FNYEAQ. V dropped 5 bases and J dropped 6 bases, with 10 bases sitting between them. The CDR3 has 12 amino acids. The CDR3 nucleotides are TGTGCCAGCAGCCCGATACAGGCTGAAGCTTTCTTT. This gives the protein CASSPIQAEAFF.

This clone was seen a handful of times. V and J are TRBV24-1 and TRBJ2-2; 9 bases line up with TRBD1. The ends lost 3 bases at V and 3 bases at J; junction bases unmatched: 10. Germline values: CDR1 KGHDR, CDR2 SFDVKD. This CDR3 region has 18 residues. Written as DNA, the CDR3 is TGTGCCACCAGTGATCTTAGGACAGGGGTTGGGGACACCGGGGAGCTGTTTTTT. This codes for CATSDLRTGVGDTGELFF.

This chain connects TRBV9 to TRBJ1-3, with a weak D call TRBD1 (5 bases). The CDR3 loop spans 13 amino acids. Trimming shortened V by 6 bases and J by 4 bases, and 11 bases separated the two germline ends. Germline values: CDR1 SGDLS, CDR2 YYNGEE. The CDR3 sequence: CASTGGSGNTIYF. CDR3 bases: TGTGCCAGCACGGGGGGGTCCGGAAACACCATATATTTT.

This CDR3 reads CASSQETSGRAGEQYF. CDR3 coding DNA: TGCGCCAGCAGCCAAGAAACTAGCGGGAGGGCCGGCGAGCAGTACTTC. The V and J genes are TRBV4-1 and TRBJ2-7; 13 bases are shared with TRBD2. J lost 6 bases, V lost 0 bases, and 5 bases had no gene match. Germline assignment: CDR1 MGHRA and CDR2 YSYEKL. This CDR3 comprises 16 residues.

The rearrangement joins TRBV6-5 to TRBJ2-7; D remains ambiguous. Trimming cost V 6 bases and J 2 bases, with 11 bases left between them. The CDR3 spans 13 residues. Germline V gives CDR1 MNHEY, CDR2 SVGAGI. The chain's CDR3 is CASSRPLTYEQYF. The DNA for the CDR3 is TGTGCCAGCAGCAGGCCTCTTACCTACGAGCAGTACTTC.

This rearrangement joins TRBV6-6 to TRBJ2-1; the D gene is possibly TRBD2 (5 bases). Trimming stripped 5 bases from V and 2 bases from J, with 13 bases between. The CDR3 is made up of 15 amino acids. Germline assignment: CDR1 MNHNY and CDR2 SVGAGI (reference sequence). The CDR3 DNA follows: TGTGCCAGCAGTACAGCGGATATAACCTACAATGAGCAGTTCTTC. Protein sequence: CASSTADITYNEQFF.

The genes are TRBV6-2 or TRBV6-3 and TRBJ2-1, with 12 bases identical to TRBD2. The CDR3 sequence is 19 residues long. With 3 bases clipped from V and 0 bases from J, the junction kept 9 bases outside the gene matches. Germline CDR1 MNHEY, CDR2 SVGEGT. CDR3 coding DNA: TGTGCCAGCAGTTATTCTTCTAGCGGGGGGGATACCTCCTACAATGAGCAGTTCTTC. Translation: CASSYSSSGGDTSYNEQFF.

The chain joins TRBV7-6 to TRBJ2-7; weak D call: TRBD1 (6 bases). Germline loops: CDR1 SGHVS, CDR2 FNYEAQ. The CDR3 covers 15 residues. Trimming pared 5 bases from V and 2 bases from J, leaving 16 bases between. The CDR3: CASSPGTPSTYEQYF. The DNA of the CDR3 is TGTGCCAGCAGCCCAGGGACACCCTCGACCTACGAGCAGTACTTC.

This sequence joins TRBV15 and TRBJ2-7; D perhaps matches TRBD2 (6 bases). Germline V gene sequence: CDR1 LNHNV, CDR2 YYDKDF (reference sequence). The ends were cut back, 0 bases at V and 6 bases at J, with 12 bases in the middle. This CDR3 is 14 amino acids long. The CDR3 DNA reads TGTGCCACCAGCAGAGATTCAGGGAGGTTCGAGCAGTACTTC. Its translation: CATSRDSGRFEQYF.

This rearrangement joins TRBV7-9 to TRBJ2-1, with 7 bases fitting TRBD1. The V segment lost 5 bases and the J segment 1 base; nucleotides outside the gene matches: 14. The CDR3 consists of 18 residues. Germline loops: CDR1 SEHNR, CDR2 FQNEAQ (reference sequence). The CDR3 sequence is CASSLTAGTVASYNEQFF. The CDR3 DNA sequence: TGTGCCAGCAGCCTAACGGCTGGGACAGTGGCTTCCTACAATGAGCAGTTCTTC.

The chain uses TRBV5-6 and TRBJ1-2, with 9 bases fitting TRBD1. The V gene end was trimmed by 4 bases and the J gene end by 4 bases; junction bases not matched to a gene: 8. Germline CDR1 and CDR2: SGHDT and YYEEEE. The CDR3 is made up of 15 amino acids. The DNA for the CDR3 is TGTGCCAGCAGCGATCCGGGACAGGGTCGCTATGGCTACACCTTC. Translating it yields CASSDPGQGRYGYTF.

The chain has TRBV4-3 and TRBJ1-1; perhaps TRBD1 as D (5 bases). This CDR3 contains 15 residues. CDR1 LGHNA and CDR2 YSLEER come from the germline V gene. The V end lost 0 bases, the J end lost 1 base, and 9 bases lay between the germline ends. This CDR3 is CASSQEFRENTEAFF. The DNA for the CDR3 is TGCGCCAGCAGCCAAGAGTTCAGGGAGAACACTGAAGCTTTCTTT.

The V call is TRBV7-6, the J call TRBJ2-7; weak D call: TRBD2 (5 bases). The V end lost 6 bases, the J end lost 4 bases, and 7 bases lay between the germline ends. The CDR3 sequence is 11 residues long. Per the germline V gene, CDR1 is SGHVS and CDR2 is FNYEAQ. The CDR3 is CASSEGYEQYF. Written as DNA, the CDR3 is TGTGCCAGCAGTGAGGGTTACGAGCAGTACTTC.

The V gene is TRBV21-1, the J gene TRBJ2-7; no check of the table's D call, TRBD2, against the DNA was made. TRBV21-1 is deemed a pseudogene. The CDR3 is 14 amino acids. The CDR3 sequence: CASSKTSGRTEQYF. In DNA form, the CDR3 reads TGTGCCAGCAGTAAGACTAGCGGAAGAACCGAGCAGTACTTC.

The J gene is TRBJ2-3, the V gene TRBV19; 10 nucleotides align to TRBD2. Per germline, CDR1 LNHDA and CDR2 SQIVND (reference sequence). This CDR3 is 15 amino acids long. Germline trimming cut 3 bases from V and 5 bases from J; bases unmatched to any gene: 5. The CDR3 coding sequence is TGTGCCAGTAGTATTTGGGCTAGCGGGGGAGATACGCAGTATTTT. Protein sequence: CASSIWASGGDTQYF.